This T cell receptor (beta chain) was profiled in a study of T-cell reconstitution after alpha-beta-depleted transplantation in children. Study-level results: Surviving recipient cells, namely T cells and thymic progenitors, were the source of high day-60 TCRbeta diversity in some patients. The study reportedly traced alpha-beta T cells about two months after transplant to several hundred expanded graft clones. T cells produced anew were the main source of T-cell counts and diversity one year after transplant.

A library of TCRbeta sequences, prepared with unique molecular identifiers, was generated. TCRdb called the PCR reads again in MiXCR, with one record for every CDR3 protein. The table has 140,000 or so distinct CDR3 sequences, 8.5% to 10% seen once; the top ten hold roughly 18%. The CDR3 totals 15 residues. The germline V and J ends were trimmed by 2 bases and 4 bases, with 9 bases remaining between them. This clonotype was seen many times. Its target is not known. The chain couples TRBV12-3 or TRBV12-4 to TRBJ1-6; the D gene is possibly TRBD1 (6 bases). The sample was PBMCs, mostly from graft donor cells, taken 180 days after TCRalphabeta/CD19-depleted stem cell transplant. This TCR was recovered from a female patient between 2 and 15 years old who had a stem cell transplant for congenital amegakaryocytic thrombocytopenia, so the T cells may come from the graft donor. For the CDR3, the DNA is TGTGCCAGCAGTTTAAGGACAGTTTATAATTCACCCCTCCACTTT. It translates to CASSLRTVYNSPLHF.